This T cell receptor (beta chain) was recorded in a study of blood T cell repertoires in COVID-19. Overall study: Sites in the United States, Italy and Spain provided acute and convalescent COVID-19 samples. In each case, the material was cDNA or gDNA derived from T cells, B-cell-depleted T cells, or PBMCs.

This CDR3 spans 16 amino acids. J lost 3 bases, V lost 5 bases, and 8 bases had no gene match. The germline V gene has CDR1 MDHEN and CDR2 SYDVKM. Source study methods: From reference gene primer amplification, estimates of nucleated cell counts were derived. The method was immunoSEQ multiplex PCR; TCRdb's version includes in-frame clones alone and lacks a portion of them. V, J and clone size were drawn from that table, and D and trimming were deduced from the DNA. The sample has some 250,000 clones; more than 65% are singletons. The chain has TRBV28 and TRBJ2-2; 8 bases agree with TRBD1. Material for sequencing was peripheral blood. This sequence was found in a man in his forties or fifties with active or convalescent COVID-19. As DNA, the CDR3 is TGTGCCAGCAGTAGGACAGGGTGGCAGTACACCGGGGAGCTGTTTTTT. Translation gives CASSRTGWQYTGELFF.